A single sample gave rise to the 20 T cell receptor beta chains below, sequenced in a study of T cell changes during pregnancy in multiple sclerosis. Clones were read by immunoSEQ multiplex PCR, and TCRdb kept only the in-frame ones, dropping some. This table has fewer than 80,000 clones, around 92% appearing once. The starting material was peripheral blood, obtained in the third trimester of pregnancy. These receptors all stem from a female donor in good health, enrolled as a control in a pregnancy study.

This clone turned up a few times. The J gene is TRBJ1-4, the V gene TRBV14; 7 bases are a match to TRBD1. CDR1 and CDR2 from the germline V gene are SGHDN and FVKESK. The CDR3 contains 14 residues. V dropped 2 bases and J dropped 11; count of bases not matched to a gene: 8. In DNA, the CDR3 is TGTGCCAGCAGCCAAAGGACAGGCGCAGGGAAACTGTTTTTT. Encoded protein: CASSQRTGAGKLFF. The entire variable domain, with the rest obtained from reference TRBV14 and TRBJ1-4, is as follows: EAGVTQFPSHSVIEKGQTVTLRCDPISGHDNLYWYRRVMGKEIKFLLHFVKESKQDESGMPNNRFLAERTGGTYSTLKVQPAELEDSGVYFCASSQRTGAGKLFFGSGTQLSVL.

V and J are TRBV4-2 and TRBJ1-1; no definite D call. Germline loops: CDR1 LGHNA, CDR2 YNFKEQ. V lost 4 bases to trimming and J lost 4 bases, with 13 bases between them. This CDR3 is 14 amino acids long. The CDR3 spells CASSLYGEGTEAFF. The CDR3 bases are TGTGCCAGCAGCCTATACGGGGAGGGCACTGAAGCTTTCTTT.

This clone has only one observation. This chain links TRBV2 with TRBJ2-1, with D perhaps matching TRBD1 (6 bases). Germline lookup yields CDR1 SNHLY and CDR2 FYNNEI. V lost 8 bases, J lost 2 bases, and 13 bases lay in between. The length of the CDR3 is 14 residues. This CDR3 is CASARTATYNEQFF. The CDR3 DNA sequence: TGTGCCAGCGCCCGGACAGCCACCTACAATGAGCAGTTCTTC.

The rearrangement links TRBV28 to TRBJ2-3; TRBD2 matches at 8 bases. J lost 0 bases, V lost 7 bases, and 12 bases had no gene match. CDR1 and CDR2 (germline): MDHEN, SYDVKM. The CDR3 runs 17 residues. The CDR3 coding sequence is TGTGCCAGCACCGAGCGGGAGCCCCCCCCTAGCACAGATACGCAGTATTTT. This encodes CASTEREPPPSTDTQYF.

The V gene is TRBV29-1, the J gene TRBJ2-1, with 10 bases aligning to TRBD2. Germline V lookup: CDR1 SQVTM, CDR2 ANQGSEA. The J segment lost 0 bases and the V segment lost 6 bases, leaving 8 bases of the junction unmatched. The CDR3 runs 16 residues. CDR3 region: CSVTILAGASYNEQFF. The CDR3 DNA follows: TGCAGCGTAACGATCCTAGCGGGGGCCTCCTACAATGAGCAGTTCTTC.

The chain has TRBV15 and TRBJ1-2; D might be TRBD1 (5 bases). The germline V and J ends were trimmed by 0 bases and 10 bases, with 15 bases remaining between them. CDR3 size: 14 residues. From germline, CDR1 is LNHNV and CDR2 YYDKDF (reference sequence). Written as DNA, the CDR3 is TGTGCCACCAGCAGAGATCGGGACGGAGGGATCTACACCTTC. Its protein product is CATSRDRDGGIYTF.

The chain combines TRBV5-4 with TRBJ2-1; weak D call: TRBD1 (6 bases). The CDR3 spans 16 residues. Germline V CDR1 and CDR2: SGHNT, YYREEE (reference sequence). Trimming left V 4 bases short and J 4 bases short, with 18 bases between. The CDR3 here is CASSPQEGGPYNEQFF. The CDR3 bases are TGTGCCAGCAGCCCCCAGGAAGGGGGTCCTTACAATGAGCAGTTCTTC.

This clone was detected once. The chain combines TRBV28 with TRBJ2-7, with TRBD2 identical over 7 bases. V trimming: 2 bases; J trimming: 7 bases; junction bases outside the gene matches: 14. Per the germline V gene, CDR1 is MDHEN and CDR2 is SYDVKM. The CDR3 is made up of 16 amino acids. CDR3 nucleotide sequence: TGTGCCAGCAGTTTAGGGGCTAGCGGATCCCCCTGGGAGCAGTACTTC. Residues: CASSLGASGSPWEQYF.

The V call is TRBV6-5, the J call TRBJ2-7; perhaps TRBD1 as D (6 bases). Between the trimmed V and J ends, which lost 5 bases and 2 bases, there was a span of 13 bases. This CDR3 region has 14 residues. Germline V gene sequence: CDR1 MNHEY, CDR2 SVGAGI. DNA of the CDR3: TGTGCCAGCAGTGAGGGACACCGGGCCTACGAGCAGTACTTC. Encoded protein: CASSEGHRAYEQYF.

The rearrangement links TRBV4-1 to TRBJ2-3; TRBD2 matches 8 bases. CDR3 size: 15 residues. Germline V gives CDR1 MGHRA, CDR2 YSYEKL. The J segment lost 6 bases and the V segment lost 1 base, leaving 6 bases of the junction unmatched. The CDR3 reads CASSQAGLVDDTQYF. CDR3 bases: TGCGCCAGCAGCCAAGCGGGACTAGTGGACGATACGCAGTATTTT.

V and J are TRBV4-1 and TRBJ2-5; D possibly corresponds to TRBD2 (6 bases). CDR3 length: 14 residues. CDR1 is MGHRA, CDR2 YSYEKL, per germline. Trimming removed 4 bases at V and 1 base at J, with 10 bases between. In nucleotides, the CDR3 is TGCGCCAGCAGCCCGACTAGGAGCCAAGAGACCCAGTACTTC. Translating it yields CASSPTRSQETQYF.

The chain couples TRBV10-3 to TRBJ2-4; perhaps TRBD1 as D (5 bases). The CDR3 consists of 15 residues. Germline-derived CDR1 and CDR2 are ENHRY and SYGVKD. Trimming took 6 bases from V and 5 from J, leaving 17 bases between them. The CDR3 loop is CAISKGLGFENIQYF. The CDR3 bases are TGTGCCATCAGCAAGGGGTTGGGTTTCGAAAACATTCAGTACTTC.

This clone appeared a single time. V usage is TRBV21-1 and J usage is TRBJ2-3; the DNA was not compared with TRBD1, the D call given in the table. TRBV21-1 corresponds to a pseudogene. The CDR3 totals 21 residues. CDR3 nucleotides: TGTGCCAGCAGCAAAACGCATGGAAAGGAAAAAGGGGCCGGACACACAGATACGCAGTATTTT. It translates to CASSKTHGKEKGAGHTDTQYF.

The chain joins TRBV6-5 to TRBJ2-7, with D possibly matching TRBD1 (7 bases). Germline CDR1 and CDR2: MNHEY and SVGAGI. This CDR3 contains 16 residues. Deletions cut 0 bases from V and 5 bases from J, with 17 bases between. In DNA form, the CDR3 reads TGTGCCAGCAGTTACTCTACGACAGGGAGGAATAACGAGCAGTACTTC. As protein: CASSYSTTGRNNEQYF.

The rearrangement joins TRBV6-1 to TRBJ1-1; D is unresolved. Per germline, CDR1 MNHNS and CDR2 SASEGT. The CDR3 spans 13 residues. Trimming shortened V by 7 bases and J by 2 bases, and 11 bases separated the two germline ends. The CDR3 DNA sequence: TGTGCCAGCATGACTAATCTCAACACTGAAGCTTTCTTT. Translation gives CASMTNLNTEAFF.

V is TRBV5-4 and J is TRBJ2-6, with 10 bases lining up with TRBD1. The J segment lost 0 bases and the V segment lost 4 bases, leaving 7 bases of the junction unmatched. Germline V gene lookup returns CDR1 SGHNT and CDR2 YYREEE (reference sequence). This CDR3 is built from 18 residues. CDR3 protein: CASSVPGQGISGANVLTF. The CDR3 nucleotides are TGTGCCAGCAGCGTCCCGGGACAGGGGATCTCTGGGGCCAACGTCCTGACTTTC.

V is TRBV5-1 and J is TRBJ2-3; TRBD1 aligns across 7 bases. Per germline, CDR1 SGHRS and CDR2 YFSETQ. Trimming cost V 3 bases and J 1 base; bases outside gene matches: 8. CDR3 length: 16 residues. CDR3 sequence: CASSSLTGVGTDTQYF. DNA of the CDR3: TGCGCCAGCAGCTCGCTAACAGGGGTTGGCACAGATACGCAGTATTTT.

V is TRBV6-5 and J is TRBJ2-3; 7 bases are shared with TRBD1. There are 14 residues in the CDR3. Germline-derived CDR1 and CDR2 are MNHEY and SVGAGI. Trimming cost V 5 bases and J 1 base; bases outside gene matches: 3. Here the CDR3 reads CASSNRGRTDTQYF. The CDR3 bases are TGTGCCAGCAGTAACAGGGGACGCACAGATACGCAGTATTTT.

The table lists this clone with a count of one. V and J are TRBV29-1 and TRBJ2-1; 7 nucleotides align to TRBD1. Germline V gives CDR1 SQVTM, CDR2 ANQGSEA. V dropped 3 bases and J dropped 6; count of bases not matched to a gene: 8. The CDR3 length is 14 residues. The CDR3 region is CSVEVRRQGNEQFF. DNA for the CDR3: TGCAGCGTTGAGGTTCGCCGACAGGGCAATGAGCAGTTCTTC.

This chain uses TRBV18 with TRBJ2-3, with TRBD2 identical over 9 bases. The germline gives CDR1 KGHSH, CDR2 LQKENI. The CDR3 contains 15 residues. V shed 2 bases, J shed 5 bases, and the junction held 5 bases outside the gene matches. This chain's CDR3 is CASSPKSGGRDTQYF. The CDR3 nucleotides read TGTGCCAGCTCACCAAAGAGCGGGGGGAGAGATACGCAGTATTTT.